This T cell receptor (beta chain) was captured by sequencing in a study of cytomegalovirus exposure and HLA in healthy donors. Whole-study context: Tens of millions of unique TCR sequences came from HLA-typed donors in an early release.

A multiplex PCR was run with 60 Vbeta primers and 13 Jbeta primers. Only in-frame clones appear in the TCRdb table, and some are missing; sequencing was by immunoSEQ multiplex PCR. This repertoire includes roughly 80,000 clones. Germline CDR1 is WNHNN and CDR2 is SYGVQD (reference sequence). There are 13 residues in the CDR3. Trimming took 8 bases from V and 0 from J, leaving 8 bases between them. The receptor's source is a girl aged 10 to 17 in good health and CMV-seropositive. Sequenced: PBMCs. V and J are TRBV10-1 and TRBJ1-5; D is unclear. The DNA of the CDR3 is TGCGCCAGCGAGGAGGATAGCAATCAGCCCCAGCATTTT. This sequence encodes CASEEDSNQPQHF.